The T cell receptor (beta chain) described here comes from a study of T cell changes during pregnancy in multiple sclerosis. Clones were sequenced by immunoSEQ multiplex PCR, and TCRdb holds only the in-frame ones, with some missing. The table records tens of thousands of clones, 91% of them present only once. The germline V and J ends were trimmed by 2 bases and 1 base, with 11 bases remaining between them. Germline V gives CDR1 MNHEY, CDR2 SVGAGI. This CDR3 spans 15 amino acids. The sequence was collected from a female donor in good health, enrolled as a control in a pregnancy study. The chain joins TRBV6-5 to TRBJ2-5; a possible D gene is TRBD1 (5 bases). This sample comprised peripheral blood, obtained after pregnancy. The CDR3: CASSYTAGPQETQYF. In DNA, the CDR3 is TGTGCCAGCAGTTACACAGCAGGGCCCCAAGAGACCCAGTACTTC.